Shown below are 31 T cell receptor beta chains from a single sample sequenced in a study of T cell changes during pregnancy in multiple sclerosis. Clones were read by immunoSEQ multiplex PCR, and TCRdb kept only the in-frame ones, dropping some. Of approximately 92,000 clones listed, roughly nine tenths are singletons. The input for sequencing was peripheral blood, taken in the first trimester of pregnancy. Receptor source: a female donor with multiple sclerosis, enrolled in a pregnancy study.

The CDR3 is CAWSGGGFNQPQHF. CDR3 sequence (DNA): TGTGCCTGGAGTGGGGGAGGGTTCAATCAGCCCCAGCATTTT. The chain couples TRBV30 to TRBJ1-5; no clear D. Germline V gene data show CDR1 as GTSNPN and CDR2 as SVGIG (reference sequence). V was cut by 1 base and J by 3 bases, with 10 bases left in between. This CDR3 spans 14 amino acids.

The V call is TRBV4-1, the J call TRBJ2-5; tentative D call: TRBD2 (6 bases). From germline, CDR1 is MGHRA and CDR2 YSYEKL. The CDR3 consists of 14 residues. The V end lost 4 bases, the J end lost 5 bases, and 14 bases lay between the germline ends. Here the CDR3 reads CASSPLAGRETQYF. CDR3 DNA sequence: TGCGCCAGCAGCCCCCTGGCGGGACGGGAGACCCAGTACTTC.

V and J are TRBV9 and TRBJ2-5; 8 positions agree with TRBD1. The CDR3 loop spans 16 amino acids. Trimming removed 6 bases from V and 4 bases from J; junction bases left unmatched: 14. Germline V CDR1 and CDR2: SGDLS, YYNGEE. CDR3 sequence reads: CASTGFLTGGLETQYF. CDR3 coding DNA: TGTGCCAGCACCGGTTTTCTAACAGGGGGTTTAGAGACCCAGTACTTC.

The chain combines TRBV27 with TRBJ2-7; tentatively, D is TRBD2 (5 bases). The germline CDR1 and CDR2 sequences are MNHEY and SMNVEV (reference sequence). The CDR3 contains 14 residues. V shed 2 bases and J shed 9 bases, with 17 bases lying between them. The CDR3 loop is CASSLRGQLYGQYF. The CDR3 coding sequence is TGTGCCAGCAGTTTAAGAGGGCAGCTCTATGGGCAGTACTTC.

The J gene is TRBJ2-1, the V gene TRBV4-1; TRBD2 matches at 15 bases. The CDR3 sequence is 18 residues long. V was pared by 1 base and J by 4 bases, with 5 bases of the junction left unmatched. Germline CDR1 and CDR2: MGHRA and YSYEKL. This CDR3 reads CASSQGPGLAGGYNEQFF. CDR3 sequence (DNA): TGCGCCAGCAGCCAAGGCCCGGGACTAGCGGGAGGATACAATGAGCAGTTCTTC.

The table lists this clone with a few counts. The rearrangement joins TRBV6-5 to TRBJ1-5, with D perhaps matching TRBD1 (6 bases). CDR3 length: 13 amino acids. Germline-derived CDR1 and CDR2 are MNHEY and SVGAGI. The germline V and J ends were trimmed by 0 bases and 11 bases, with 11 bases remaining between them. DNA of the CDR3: TGTGCCAGCAGTTACTCCCCGGACAGAGCCCAGCATTTT. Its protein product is CASSYSPDRAQHF.

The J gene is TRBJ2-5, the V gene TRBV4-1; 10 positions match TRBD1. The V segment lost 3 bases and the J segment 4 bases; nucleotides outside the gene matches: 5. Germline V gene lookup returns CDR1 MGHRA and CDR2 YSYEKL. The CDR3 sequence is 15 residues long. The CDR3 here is CASSQWTGGIETQYF. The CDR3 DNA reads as TGCGCCAGCAGCCAGTGGACAGGGGGAATAGAGACCCAGTACTTC.

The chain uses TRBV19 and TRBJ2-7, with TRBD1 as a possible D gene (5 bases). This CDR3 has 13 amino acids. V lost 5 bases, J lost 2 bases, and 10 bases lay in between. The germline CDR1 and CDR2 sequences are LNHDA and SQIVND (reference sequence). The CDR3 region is CASSQGAPYEQYF. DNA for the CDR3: TGTGCCAGTAGTCAAGGGGCGCCCTACGAGCAGTACTTC.

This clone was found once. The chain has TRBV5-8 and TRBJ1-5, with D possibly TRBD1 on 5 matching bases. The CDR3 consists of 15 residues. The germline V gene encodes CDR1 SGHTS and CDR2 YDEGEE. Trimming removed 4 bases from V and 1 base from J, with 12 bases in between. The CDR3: CASSPLGGSNQPQHF. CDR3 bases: TGTGCCAGCAGCCCTCTGGGGGGGAGCAATCAGCCCCAGCATTTT.

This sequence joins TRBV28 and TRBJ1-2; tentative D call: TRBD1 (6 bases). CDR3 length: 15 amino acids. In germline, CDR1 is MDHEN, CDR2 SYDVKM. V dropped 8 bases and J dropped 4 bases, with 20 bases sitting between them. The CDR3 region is CASSSGTHTIYGYTF. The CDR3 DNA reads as TGTGCCAGCTCCTCCGGGACACACACCATCTATGGCTACACCTTC.

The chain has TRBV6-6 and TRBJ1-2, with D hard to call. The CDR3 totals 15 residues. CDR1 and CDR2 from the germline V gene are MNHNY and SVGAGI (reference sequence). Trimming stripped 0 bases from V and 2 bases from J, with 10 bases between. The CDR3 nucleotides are TGTGCCAGCAGTTACTCGACGAGACACAACTATGGCTACACCTTC. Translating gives CASSYSTRHNYGYTF.

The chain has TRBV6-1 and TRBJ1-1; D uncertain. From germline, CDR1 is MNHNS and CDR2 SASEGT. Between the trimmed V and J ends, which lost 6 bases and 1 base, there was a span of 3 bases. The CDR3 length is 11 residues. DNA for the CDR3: TGTGCCAGCAGCGGGAACACTGAAGCTTTCTTT. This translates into CASSGNTEAFF.

The chain's CDR3 is CASSQDLIAAVTMNTEAFF. CDR3 nucleotides: TGCGCCAGCAGCCAAGATCTAATTGCGGCAGTTACTATGAACACTGAAGCTTTCTTT. The rearrangement joins TRBV4-3 to TRBJ1-1; D ambiguous. Germline V gene lookup returns CDR1 LGHNA and CDR2 YSLEER. The CDR3 consists of 19 residues. Deletions cut 0 bases from V and 0 bases from J, with 20 bases between.

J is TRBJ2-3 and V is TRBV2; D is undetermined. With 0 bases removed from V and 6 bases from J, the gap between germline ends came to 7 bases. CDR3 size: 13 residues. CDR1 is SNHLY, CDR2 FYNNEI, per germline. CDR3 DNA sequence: TGTGCCAGCAGTGAAGCCCAGTGGGATACGCAGTATTTT. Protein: CASSEAQWDTQYF.

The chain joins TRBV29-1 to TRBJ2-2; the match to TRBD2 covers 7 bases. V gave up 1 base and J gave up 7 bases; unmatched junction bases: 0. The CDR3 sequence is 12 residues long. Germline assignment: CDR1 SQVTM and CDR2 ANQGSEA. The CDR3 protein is CSVEAGGGELFF. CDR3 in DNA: TGCAGCGTTGAAGCGGGGGGCGGGGAGCTGTTTTTT.

The CDR3 reads CAWRDLGGSYNEQFF. The CDR3 region has the DNA TGTGCCTGGAGAGACCTGGGGGGATCCTACAATGAGCAGTTCTTC. This chain uses TRBV30 with TRBJ2-1; a weak D match, TRBD2 (6 bases). CDR1 and CDR2 from the germline V gene are GTSNPN and SVGIG (reference sequence). V gave up 3 bases and J gave up 1 base, with 13 bases separating them. CDR3 length: 15 amino acids. Together with reference TRBV30 and TRBJ2-1, the CDR3 gives the full variable domain: SQTIHQWPATLVQPVGSPLSLECTVEGTSNPNLYWYRQAAGRGLQLLFYSVGIGQISSEVPQNLSASRPQDRQFILSSKKLLLSDSGFYLCAWRDLGGSYNEQFFGPGTRLTVL.

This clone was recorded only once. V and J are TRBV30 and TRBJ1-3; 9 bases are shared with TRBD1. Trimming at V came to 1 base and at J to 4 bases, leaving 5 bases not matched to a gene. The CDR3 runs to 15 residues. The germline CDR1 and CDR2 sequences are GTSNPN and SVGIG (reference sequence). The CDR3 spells CAWSDGTGIGNTIYF. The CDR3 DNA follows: TGTGCCTGGAGTGACGGGACAGGGATCGGAAACACCATATATTTT. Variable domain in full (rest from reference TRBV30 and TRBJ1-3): SQTIHQWPATLVQPVGSPLSLECTVEGTSNPNLYWYRQAAGRGLQLLFYSVGIGQISSEVPQNLSASRPQDRQFILSSKKLLLSDSGFYLCAWSDGTGIGNTIYFGEGSWLTVV.

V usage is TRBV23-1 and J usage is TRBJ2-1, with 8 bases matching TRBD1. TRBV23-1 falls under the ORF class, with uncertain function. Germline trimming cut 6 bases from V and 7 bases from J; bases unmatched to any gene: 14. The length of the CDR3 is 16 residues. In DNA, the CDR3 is TGCGCCAGCAGAAATACCGGGACAGGCTTTCGTAATGAGCAGTTCTTC. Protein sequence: CASRNTGTGFRNEQFF.

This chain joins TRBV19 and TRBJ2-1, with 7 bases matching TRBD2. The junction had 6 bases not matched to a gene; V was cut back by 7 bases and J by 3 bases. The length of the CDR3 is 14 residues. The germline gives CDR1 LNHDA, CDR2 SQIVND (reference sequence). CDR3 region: CASNAGVVYNEQFF. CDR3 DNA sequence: TGTGCCAGTAACGCGGGAGTTGTCTACAATGAGCAGTTCTTC.

CDR3 nucleotides: TGTGCCAGCAGCGGGACAGTTTCTAAGTACTTC. Translation gives CASSGTVSKYF. The rearrangement uses TRBV7-2 and TRBJ2-7, with 7 bases identical to TRBD1. The trim removed 5 bases at V and 11 bases at J, leaving 6 bases unmatched. Germline assignment: CDR1 SGHTA and CDR2 FQGNSA. CDR3 length: 11 amino acids. The variable domain in full, with the rest retrieved from reference TRBV7-2 and TRBJ2-7, is GAGVSQSPSNKVTEKGKDVELRCDPISGHTALYWYRQSLGQGLEFLIYFQGNSAPDKSGLPSDRFSAERTGGSVSTLTIQRTQQEDSAVYLCASSGTVSKYFGPGTRLTVT.

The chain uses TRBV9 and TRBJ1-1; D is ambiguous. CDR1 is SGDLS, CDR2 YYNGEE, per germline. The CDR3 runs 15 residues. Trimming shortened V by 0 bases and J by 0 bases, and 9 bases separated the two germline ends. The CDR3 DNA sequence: TGTGCCAGCAGCGTAGGAGACAAGATGAACACTGAAGCTTTCTTT. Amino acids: CASSVGDKMNTEAFF.

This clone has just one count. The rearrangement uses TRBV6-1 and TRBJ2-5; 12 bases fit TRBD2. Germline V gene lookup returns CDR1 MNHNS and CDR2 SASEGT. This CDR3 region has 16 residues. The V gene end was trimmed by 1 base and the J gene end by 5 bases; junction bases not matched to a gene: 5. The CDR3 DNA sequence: TGTGCCAGCAGTGAAGGGCTAGCGGGAGGGTACGAGACCCAGTACTTC. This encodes CASSEGLAGGYETQYF.

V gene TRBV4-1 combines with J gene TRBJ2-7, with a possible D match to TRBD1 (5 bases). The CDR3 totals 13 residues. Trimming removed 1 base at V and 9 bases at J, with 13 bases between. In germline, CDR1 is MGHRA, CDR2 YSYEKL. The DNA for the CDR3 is TGCGCCAGCAGCCAAGTCAGGGTAGAGAGGCAGTACTTC. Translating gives CASSQVRVERQYF.

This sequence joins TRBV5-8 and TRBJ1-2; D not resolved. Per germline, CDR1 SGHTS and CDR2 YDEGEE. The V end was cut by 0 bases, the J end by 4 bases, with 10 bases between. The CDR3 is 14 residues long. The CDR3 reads CASSLGIGSYGYTF. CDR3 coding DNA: TGTGCCAGCAGCTTGGGTATCGGGAGCTATGGCTACACCTTC.

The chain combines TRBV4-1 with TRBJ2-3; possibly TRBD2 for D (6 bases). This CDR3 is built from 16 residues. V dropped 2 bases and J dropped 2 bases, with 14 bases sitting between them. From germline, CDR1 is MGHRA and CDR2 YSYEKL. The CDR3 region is CASSQTGLADTDTQYF. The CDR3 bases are TGCGCCAGCAGCCAAACGGGACTTGCCGACACAGATACGCAGTATTTT.

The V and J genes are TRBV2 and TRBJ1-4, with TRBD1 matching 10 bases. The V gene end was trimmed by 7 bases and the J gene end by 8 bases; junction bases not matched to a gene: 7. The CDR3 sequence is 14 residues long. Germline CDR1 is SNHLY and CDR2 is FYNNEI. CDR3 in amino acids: CASTGTGVREKLFF. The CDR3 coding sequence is TGTGCCAGCACTGGGACAGGGGTCAGGGAAAAACTGTTTTTT.

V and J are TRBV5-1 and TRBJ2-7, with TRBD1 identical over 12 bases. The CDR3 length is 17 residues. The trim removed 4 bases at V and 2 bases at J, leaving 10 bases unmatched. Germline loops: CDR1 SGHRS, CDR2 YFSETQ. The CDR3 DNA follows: TGCGCCAGCAGCCCCGGGACAGGGGGCTTCCTTACCTACGAGCAGTACTTC. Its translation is CASSPGTGGFLTYEQYF.

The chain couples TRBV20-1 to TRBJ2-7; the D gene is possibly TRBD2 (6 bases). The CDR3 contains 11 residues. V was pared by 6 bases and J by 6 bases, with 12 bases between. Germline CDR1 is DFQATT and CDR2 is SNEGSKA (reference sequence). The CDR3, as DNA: TGCAGTGCCTCTACTAGCTCCGAGCAGTACTTC. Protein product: CSASTSSEQYF.

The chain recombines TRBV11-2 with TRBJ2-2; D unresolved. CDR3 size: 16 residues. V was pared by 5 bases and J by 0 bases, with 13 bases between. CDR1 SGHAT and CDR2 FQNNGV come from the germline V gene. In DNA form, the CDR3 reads TGTGCCAGCAGCGGTTACAGTCGCCCGAACACCGGGGAGCTGTTTTTT. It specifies CASSGYSRPNTGELFF.

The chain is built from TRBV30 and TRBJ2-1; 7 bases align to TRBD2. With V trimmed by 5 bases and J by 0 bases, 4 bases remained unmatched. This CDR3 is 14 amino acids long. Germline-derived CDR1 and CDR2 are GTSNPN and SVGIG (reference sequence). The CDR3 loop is CAWWEGSSYNEQFF. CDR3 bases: TGTGCCTGGTGGGAGGGGAGCTCCTACAATGAGCAGTTCTTC. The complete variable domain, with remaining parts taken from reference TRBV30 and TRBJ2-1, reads SQTIHQWPATLVQPVGSPLSLECTVEGTSNPNLYWYRQAAGRGLQLLFYSVGIGQISSEVPQNLSASRPQDRQFILSSKKLLLSDSGFYLCAWWEGSSYNEQFFGPGTRLTVL.

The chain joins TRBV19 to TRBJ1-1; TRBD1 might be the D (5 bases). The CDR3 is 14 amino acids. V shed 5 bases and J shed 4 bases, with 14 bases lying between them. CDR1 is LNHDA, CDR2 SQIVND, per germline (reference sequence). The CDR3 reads CASSFGTRVTEAFF. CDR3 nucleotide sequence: TGTGCCAGTAGTTTCGGTACCAGGGTCACTGAAGCTTTCTTT. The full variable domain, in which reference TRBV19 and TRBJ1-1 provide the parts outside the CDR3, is DGGITQSPKYLFRKEGQNVTLSCEQNLNHDAMYWYRQDPGQGLRLIYYSQIVNDFQKGDIAEGYSVSREKKESFPLTVTSAQKNPTAFYLCASSFGTRVTEAFFGQGTRLTVV.